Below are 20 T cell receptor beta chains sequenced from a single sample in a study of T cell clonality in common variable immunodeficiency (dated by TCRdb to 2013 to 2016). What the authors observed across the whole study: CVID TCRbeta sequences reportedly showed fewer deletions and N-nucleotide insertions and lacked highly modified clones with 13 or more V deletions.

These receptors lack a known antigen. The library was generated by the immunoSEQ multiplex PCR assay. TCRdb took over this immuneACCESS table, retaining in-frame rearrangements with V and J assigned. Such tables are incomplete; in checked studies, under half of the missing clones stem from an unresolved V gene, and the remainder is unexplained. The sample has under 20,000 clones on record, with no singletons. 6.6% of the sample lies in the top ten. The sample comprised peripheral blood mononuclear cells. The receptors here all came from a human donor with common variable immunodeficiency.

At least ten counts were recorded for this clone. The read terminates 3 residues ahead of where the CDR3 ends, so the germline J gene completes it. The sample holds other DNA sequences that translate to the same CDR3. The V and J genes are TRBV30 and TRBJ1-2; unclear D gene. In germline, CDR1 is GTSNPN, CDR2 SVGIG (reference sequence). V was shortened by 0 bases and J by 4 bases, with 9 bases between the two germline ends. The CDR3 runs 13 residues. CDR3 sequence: CAWSVGRGYGYTF. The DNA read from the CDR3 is TGTGCCTGGAGTGTAGGGCGAGGCTATGGC. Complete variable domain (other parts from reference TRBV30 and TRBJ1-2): SQTIHQWPATLVQPVGSPLSLECTVEGTSNPNLYWYRQAAGRGLQLLFYSVGIGQISSEVPQNLSASRPQDRQFILSSKKLLLSDSGFYLCAWSVGRGYGYTFGSGTRLTVV.

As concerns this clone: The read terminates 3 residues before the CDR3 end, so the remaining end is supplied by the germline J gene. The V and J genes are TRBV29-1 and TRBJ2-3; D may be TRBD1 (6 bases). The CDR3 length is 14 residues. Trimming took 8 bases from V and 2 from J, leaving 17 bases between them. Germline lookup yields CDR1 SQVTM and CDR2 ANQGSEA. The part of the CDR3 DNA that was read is TGCAGCACCAGCCCCCAGGGGACCACAGATACG. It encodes CSTSPQGTTDT. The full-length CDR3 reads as CSTSPQGTTDTQYF.

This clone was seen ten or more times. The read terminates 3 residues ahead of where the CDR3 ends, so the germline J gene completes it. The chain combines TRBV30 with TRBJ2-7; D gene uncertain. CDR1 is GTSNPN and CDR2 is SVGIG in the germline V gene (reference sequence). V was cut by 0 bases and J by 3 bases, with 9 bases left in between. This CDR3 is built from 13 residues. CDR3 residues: CAWSVSPLYEQYF. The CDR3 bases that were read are TGTGCCTGGAGTGTATCTCCCCTCTACGAG.

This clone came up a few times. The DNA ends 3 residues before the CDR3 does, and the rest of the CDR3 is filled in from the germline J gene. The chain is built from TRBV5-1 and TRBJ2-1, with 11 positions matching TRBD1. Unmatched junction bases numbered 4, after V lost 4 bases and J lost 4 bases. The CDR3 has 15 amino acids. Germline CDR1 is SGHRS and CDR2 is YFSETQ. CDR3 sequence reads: CASSARDRGYNEQFF. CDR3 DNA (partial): TGCGCCAGCAGCGCCCGGGACAGGGGGTACAATGAG.

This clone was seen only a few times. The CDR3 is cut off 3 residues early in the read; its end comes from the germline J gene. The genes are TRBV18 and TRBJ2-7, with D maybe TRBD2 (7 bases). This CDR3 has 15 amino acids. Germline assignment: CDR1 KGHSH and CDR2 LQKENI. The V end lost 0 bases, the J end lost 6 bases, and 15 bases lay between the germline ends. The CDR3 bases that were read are TGTGCCAGCTCACCACCAGGGACGAGGGGGGGCGAG. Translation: CASSPPGTRGGE. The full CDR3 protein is CASSPPGTRGGEQYF.

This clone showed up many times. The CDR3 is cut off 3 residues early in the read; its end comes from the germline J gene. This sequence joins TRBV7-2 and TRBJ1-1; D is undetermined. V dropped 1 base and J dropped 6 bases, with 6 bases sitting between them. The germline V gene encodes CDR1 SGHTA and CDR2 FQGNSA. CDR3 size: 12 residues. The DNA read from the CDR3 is TGTGCCAGCAGCTTAGTATCTTCTGAA. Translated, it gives CASSLVSSE. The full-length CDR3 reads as CASSLVSSEAFF.

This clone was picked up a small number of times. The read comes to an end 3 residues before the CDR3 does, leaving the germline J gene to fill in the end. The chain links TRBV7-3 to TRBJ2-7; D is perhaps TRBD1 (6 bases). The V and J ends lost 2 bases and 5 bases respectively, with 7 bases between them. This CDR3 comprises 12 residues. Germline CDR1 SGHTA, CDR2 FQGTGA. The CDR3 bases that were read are TGTGCCAGCAGCTTACAGGGGAACGAG. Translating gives CASSLQGNE. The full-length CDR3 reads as CASSLQGNEQYF.

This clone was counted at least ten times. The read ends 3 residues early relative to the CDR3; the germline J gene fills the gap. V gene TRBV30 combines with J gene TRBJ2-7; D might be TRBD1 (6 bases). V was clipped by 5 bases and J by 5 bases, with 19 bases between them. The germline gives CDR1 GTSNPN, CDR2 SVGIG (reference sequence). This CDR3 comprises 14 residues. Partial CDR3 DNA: TGTGCCTGGGGGGGCGGGTGGTACGCACACGAG. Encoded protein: CAWGGGWYAHE. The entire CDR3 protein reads CAWGGGWYAHEQYF.

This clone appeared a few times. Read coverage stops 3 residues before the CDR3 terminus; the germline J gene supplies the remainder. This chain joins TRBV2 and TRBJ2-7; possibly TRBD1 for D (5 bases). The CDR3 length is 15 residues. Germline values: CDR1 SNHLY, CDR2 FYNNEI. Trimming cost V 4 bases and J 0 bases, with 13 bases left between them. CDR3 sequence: CASSGVGQDSYEQYF. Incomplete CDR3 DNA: TGTGCCAGCAGTGGGGTTGGACAAGACTCCTACGAG.

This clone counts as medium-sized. The covered CDR3 bases are TGTGCCTGGAGTGTAAGCCACGAG. This encodes CAWSVSHE. The complete CDR3 reads CAWSVSHEQYF. The chain recombines TRBV30 with TRBJ2-7, with D unclear. The read is 3 residues too short to cover the CDR3 end, so that end is filled in from the germline J gene. Germline CDR1 and CDR2: GTSNPN and SVGIG (reference sequence). This CDR3 has 11 residues. Trimming left V 0 bases short and J 5 bases short, with 5 bases between. The full variable domain, its missing parts supplied by reference TRBV30 and TRBJ2-7, is SQTIHQWPATLVQPVGSPLSLECTVEGTSNPNLYWYRQAAGRGLQLLFYSVGIGQISSEVPQNLSASRPQDRQFILSSKKLLLSDSGFYLCAWSVSHEQYFGPGTRLTVT.

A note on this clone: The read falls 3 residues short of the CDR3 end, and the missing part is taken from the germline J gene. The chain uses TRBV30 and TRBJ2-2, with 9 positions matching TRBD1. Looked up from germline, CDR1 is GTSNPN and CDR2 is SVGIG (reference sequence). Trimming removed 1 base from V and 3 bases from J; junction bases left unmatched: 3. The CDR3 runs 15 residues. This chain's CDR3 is CAWSAQGADTGELFF. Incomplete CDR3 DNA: TGTGCCTGGAGTGCACAGGGGGCGGACACCGGGGAG.

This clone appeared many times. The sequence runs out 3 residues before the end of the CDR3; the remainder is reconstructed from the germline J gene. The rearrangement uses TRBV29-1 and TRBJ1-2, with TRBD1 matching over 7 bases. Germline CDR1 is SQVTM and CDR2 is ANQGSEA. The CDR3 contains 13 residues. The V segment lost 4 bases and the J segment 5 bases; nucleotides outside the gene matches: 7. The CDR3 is CSVVSGTAYGYTF. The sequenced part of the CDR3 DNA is TGCAGCGTTGTATCCGGGACAGCATATGGC.

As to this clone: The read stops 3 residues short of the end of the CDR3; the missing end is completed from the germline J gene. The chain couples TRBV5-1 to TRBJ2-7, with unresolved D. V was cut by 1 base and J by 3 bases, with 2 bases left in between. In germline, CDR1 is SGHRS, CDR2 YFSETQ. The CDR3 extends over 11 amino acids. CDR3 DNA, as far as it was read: TGCGCCAGCAGCTTGTACTACGAG. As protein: CASSLYYE. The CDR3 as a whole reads CASSLYYEQYF. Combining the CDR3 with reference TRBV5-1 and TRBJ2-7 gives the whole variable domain KAGVTQTPRYLIKTRGQQVTLSCSPISGHRSVSWYQQTPGQGLQFLFEYFSETQRNKGNFPGRFSGRQFSNSRSEMNVSTLELGDSALYLCASSLYYEQYFGPGTRLTVT.

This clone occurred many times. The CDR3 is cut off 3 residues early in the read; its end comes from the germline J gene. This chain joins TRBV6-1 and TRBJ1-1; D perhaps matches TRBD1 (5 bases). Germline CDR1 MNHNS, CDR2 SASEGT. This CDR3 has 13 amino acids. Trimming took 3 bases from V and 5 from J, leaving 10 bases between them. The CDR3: CASSEVGGTEAFF. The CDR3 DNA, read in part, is TGTGCCAGCAGTGAGGTCGGGGGGACTGAA.

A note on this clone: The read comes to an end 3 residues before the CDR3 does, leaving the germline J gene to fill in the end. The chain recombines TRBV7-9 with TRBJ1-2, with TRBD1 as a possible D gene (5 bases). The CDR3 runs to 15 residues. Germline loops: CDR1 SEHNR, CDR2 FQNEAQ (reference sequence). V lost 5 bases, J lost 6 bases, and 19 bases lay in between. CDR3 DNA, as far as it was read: TGTGCCAGCAGCCCAACCCCGGCAAGGGGCGATGGC. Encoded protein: CASSPTPARGDG. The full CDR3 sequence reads CASSPTPARGDGYTF. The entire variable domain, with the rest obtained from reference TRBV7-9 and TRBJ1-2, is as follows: DTGVSQNPRHKITKRGQNVTFRCDPISEHNRLYWYRQTLGQGPEFLTYFQNEAQLEKSRLLSDRFSAERPKGSFSTLEIQRTEQGDSAMYLCASSPTPARGDGYTFGSGTRLTVV.

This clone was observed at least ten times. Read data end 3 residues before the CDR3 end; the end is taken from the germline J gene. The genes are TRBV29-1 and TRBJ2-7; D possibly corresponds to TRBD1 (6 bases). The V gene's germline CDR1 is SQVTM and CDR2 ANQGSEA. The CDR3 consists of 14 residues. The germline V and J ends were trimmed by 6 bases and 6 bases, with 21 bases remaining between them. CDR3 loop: CSVAPQGRLGEQYF. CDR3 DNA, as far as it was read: TGCAGCGTGGCCCCCCAGGGGCGCTTAGGCGAG.

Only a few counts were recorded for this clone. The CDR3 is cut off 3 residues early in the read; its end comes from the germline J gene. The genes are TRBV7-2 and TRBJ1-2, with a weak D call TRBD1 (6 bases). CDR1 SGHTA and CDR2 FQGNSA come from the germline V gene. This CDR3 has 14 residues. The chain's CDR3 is CASSLAEWGGGYTF. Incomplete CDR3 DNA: TGTGCCAGCAGCTTAGCAGAATGGGGGGGCGGC.

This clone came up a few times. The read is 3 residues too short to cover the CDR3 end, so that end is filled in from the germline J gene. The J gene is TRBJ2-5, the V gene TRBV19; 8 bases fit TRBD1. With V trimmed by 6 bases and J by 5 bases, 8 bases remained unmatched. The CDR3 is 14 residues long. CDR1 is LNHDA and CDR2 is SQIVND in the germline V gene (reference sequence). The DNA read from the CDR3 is TGTGCCAGTAGCCCCGGACAGGGTCCCGAGACC. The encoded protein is CASSPGQGPET. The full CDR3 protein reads CASSPGQGPETQYF.

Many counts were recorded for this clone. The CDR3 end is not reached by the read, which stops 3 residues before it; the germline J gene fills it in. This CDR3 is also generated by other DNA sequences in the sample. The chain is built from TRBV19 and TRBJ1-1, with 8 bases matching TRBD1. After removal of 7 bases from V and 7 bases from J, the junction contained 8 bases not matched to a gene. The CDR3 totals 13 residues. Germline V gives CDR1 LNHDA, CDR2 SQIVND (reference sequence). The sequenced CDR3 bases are TGTGCCAGTATGCGTGCCGGGACAGGTGAA. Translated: CASMRAGTGE. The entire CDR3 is CASMRAGTGEAFF. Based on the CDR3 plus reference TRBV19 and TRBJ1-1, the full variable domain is DGGITQSPKYLFRKEGQNVTLSCEQNLNHDAMYWYRQDPGQGLRLIYYSQIVNDFQKGDIAEGYSVSREKKESFPLTVTSAQKNPTAFYLCASMRAGTGEAFFGQGTRLTVV.

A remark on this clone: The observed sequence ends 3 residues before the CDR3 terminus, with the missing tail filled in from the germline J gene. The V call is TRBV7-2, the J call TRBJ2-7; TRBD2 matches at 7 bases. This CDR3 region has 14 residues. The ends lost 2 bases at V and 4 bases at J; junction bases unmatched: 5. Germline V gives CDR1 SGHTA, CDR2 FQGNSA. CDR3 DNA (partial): TGTGCCAGCAGCTTAATGGGGGGGATTTACGAG. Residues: CASSLMGGIYE. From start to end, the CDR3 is CASSLMGGIYEQYF.